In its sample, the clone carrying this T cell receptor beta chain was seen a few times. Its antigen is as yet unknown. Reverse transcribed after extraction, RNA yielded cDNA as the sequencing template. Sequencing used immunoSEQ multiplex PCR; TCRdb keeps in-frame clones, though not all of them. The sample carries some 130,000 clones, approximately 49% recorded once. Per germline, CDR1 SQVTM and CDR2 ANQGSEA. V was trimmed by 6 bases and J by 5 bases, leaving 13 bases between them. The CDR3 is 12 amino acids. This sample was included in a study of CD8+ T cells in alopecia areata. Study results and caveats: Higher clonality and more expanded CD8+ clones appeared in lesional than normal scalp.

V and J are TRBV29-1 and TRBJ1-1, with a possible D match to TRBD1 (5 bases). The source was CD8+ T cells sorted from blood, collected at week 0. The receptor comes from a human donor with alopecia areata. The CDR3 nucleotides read TGCAGCGTAATCCCCCGGGGGACTGAAGCTTTCTTT. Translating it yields CSVIPRGTEAFF. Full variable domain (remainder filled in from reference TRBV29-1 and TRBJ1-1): SAVISQKPSRDICQRGTSLTIQCQVDSQVTMMFWYRQQPGQSLTLIATANQGSEATYESGFVIDKFPISRPNLTFSTLTVSNMSPEDSSIYLCSVIPRGTEAFFGQGTRLTVV.